This TCR beta chain was recovered during a study of beta chain features in type 1 diabetes. Broader study findings: VDJ junctions from type 1 diabetes patients carried fewer insertions and larger deletions. All four CD4+ subsets from Type 1 diabetes patients carried moderately but significantly shorter TCRB CDR3s. Still unanswered here is whether HLA type influences TCRB rearrangement. PCR might pick shorter templates more often, in the same way for patients and controls.

CDR3 size: 16 residues. This clone was detected only a few times. The antigen remains undetermined. Sequencing targeted expressed TCRB transcripts, as all isolated RNA had been reverse transcribed. Only in-frame clones appear in the TCRdb table, and some are missing; sequencing was by immunoSEQ multiplex PCR. Among some 240,000 clones, approximately 16% were seen once, and the ten largest hold about 0.085%. The J gene is TRBJ1-1, the V gene TRBV21-1; the table assigns TRBD1, which was not confirmed against the DNA. TRBV21-1 is a listed pseudogene. Sequences were obtained from naive CD4+ T cells from blood. The clonotype comes from a man aged 25-45 years with type 1 diabetes. The CDR3 region is CASSKILGQLNTEAFF. For the CDR3, the DNA is TGTGCCAGCAGCAAAATCCTCGGACAGTTGAACACTGAAGCTTTCTTT.